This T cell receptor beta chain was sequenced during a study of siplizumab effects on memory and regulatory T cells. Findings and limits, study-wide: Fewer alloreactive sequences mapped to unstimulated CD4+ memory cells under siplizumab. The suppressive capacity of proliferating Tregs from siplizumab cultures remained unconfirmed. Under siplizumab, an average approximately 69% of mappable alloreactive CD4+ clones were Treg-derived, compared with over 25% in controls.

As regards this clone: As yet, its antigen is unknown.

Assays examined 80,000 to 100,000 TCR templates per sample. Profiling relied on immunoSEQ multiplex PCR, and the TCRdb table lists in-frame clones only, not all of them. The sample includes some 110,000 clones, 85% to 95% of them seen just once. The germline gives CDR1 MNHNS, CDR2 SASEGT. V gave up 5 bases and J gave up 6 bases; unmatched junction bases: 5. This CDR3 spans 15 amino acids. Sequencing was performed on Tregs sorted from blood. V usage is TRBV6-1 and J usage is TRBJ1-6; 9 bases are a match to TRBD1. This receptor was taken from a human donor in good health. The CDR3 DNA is TGTGCCAGCAGTCGGACAGGGGCCTCTAATTCACCCCTCCACTTT. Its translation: CASSRTGASNSPLHF.